The present T cell receptor beta chain was sequenced within a study of blood T cell repertoires in COVID-19. The wider study: The origin of the acute and convalescent COVID-19 samples was the United States, Italy and Spain.

This clone was recorded only once. The study recruited people aged about 18 to 95 years across about 25 US areas. Cohorts were based on clinical histories the participants reported. No more than 2 weeks before study entry, exposed participants had met a case of COVID-19. From germline, CDR1 is LNHDA and CDR2 SQIVND (reference sequence). V shed 6 bases, J shed 4 bases, and the junction held 3 bases outside the gene matches. The CDR3 extends over 13 amino acids. This table comes from immunoSEQ multiplex PCR, and its TCRdb copy is limited to in-frame clones, with some not included. The repertoire holds about 200,000 clones, with 86% as singletons.

The sequenced sample consisted of PBMCs or T cells enriched from blood (not recorded which). The J gene is TRBJ2-3, the V gene TRBV19; 8 bases match TRBD1. This receptor was obtained from a woman in her 30s who had been exposed to COVID-19. Here the CDR3 DNA reads TGTGCCAGTAGGGGACAGGTCGCAGATACGCAGTATTTT. Residues: CASRGQVADTQYF.